The rows below give T cell receptor beta chains drawn from one sample of a study of blood T cells in healthy people across ages. TCRdb reprocessed the 5' RACE reads via MiXCR and lists one record per CDR3 protein. Of roughly 1 million distinct CDR3 sequences in the sample, 20% to 25% are singletons; the top ten hold about 0.8%. The same sample was also used in a study of T cells of mothers and their children.

Sample: blood. The receptors come from a girl aged 2-10 years in good health. Each CDR3 is given with its conserved first and last residue. The order of the fields is CDR3 protein, V gene.

cdr3_aa: CASSEQGIAKNIQYF
v_call: TRBV6-1

cdr3_aa: CASSLDVLVREQYF
v_call: TRBV5-1

cdr3_aa: CASSLSPLNYGYTF
v_call: TRBV27

cdr3_aa: CASSLSRGTNEKLSF
v_call: TRBV28

cdr3_aa: CASSQEWVAEPYNEQFF
v_call: TRBV14

cdr3_aa: CASRVTSGEQYF
v_call: TRBV9

cdr3_aa: CSVEGTGGQVEQFF
v_call: TRBV29-1

cdr3_aa: CASSSLSREEQYF
v_call: TRBV7-6

cdr3_aa: CASSPGHGGFDTQYF
v_call: TRBV7-2

cdr3_aa: CASSALGTSREQFF
v_call: TRBV9

cdr3_aa: CASSHSGLADTQYF
v_call: TRBV28

cdr3_aa: CASSPDLRLNSPLHF
v_call: TRBV6-4

cdr3_aa: CASSLGWGGSTGELFF
v_call: TRBV11-2

cdr3_aa: CASSSSDGYNEQFF
v_call: TRBV12-3/TRBV12-4

cdr3_aa: CASARASGGDPDTQYF
v_call: TRBV6-5

cdr3_aa: CASSQDEVLAGETQYF
v_call: TRBV3-1

cdr3_aa: CASKTGIENSPLHF
v_call: TRBV4-1

cdr3_aa: CASSLQGVFYEQYF
v_call: TRBV27

cdr3_aa: CSVEDRSQVYEQYF
v_call: TRBV29-1

cdr3_aa: CASSLTWSGVAYEQYF
v_call: TRBV7-9

cdr3_aa: CASSLGGEPNQPQHF
v_call: TRBV7-9

cdr3_aa: CASSFTPDGEAFF
v_call: TRBV7-3

cdr3_aa: CASSPPKPGQANTGELFF
v_call: TRBV27

cdr3_aa: CASSRRSGNTIYF
v_call: TRBV12-3/TRBV12-4

cdr3_aa: CASNEGVGEQYF
v_call: TRBV6-6

cdr3_aa: CASSLQTNEKLFF
v_call: TRBV7-9